This entry lists 9 T cell receptor beta chains sequenced from one sample in a study of molecular identifiers for immune sequencing clone quantification. TCRdb reprocessed the PCR reads with MiXCR, giving one entry per CDR3 protein. The data contain 490,000 or so distinct CDR3 sequences, roughly 23% of them singletons. The sequenced sample consisted of naive CD8+ T cells from blood, with Jurkat cell RNA spiked in. The subset denotes: FACS-sorted CD8+CD4-CCR7+CD45RA+ naive T cells. The receptors derive from a human donor in good health. Some libraries in this study had Jurkat cell RNA spiked in.

This clonotype was found many times. The chain is built from TRBV7-9 and TRBJ2-2; 10 nucleotides agree with TRBD1. The CDR3 extends over 16 amino acids. V shed 5 bases and J 4 bases; nucleotides not matched to a gene: 7. Germline V gene sequence: CDR1 SEHNR, CDR2 FQNEAQ (reference sequence). The CDR3 here is CASSQSRTGGTGELFF. The CDR3 DNA is TGTGCCAGCAGCCAATCCAGGACAGGGGGCACCGGGGAGCTGTTTTTT.

At least ten counts were recorded for this clonotype. The chain is built from TRBV19 and TRBJ2-7; D possibly corresponds to TRBD2 (5 bases). Germline V gene lookup returns CDR1 LNHDA and CDR2 SQIVND (reference sequence). The CDR3 is made up of 13 amino acids. Trimming took off 1 base at V and 6 bases at J, with 10 bases between the two ends. The CDR3 bases are TGTGCCAGTAGTATAGTTGACGGAGGCGAGCAGTACTTC. This gives the protein CASSIVDGGEQYF.

This clonotype has at least ten counts. Here the CDR3 reads CASSLIAGGTYNEQFF. DNA for the CDR3: TGTGCCAGCAGCTTAATCGCGGGAGGGACATACAATGAGCAGTTCTTC. The chain carries TRBV7-3 and TRBJ2-1; 9 nucleotides align to TRBD2. Trimming removed 1 base from V and 4 bases from J; junction bases left unmatched: 5. Germline lookup yields CDR1 SGHTA and CDR2 FQGTGA. CDR3 length: 16 amino acids.

The V call is TRBV27, the J call TRBJ2-7, with D unclear. Looked up from germline, CDR1 is MNHEY and CDR2 is SMNVEV (reference sequence). The V end lost 8 bases, the J end lost 3 bases, and 11 bases lay between the germline ends. There are 12 residues in the CDR3. Written as DNA, the CDR3 is TGTGCCAGCGGTCAGGTCGTCTACGAGCAGTACTTC. This codes for CASGQVVYEQYF.

This clonotype has ten or more counts. This chain joins TRBV4-1 and TRBJ1-1; 7 nucleotides line up with TRBD1. The CDR3 is made up of 13 amino acids. With 1 base clipped from V and 11 bases from J, the junction kept 7 bases outside the gene matches. Germline V gene lookup returns CDR1 MGHRA and CDR2 YSYEKL. CDR3 protein: CASSQALQGSAFF. DNA of the CDR3: TGCGCCAGCAGCCAAGCCTTACAGGGGAGTGCTTTCTTT.

The V call is TRBV19, the J call TRBJ2-2; D possibly corresponds to TRBD2 (5 bases). V lost 5 bases and J lost 3, with 10 bases in between. This CDR3 has 14 residues. Germline CDR1 LNHDA, CDR2 SQIVND (reference sequence). The CDR3 DNA reads as TGTGCCAGTAGTTTGGAGGCTTACACCGGGGAGCTGTTTTTT. The encoded protein is CASSLEAYTGELFF.

This clonotype appeared a single time. V usage is TRBV13 and J usage is TRBJ2-3, with D possibly TRBD2 on 5 matching bases. The CDR3 consists of 14 residues. CDR1 PRHDT and CDR2 FYEKMQ come from the germline V gene (reference sequence). The V end was cut by 11 bases, the J end by 1 base, with 16 bases between. DNA for the CDR3: TGTGCCGGCACCCAAGGGCGGGGCACAGATACGCAGTATTTT. Residues: CAGTQGRGTDTQYF.

Here the CDR3 DNA reads TGTGCCAGCAGCCTCGGGAGGGATTACTACGAGCAGTACTTC. Amino acid sequence: CASSLGRDYYEQYF. The rearrangement uses TRBV5-5 and TRBJ2-7, with TRBD2 matching over 8 bases. Germline V gives CDR1 SGHKS, CDR2 YYEKEE (reference sequence). CDR3 length equals 14 residues. Losses at the gene ends were 4 bases for V and 3 bases for J; bases not matched to a gene: 6. The full variable domain, completed using reference TRBV5-5 and TRBJ2-7, is DAGVTQSPTHLIKTRGQQVTLRCSPISGHKSVSWYQQVLGQGPQFIFQYYEKEERGRGNFPDRFSARQFPNYSSELNVNALLLGDSALYLCASSLGRDYYEQYFGPGTRLTVT.

A note on this clonotype: A much larger clone differs from this one at a single base, so this may be a read error. The V gene is TRBV23-1, the J gene TRBJ2-5, with D tentatively TRBD1 or TRBD2 (6 bases each). TRBV23-1 is placed among ORFs of uncertain function. This CDR3 spans 14 amino acids. Here the CDR3 DNA reads TGCGCCAGCAGTCAGGGGGGCAAACAAGGGACCCAGTACTTC. It is translated as CASSQGGKQGTQYF.